A single T cell receptor (beta chain) is shown here with its context. Antigen specificity is unknown. The treatment: 15 to 20 received Ad26.COV2.S at low or high dose, single or two shots; 5 received placebo; per-sample allocation not given. The study sampled participants on day 63 after the first vaccine or placebo injection. The sample is drawn from a study of Ad26.COV2.S vaccination and SARS-CoV-2 variants. Findings of the study overall: Vaccine and placebo groups showed comparable non-spike TCR breadth.

Germline lookup yields CDR1 SGHNT and CDR2 YYREEE (reference sequence). The CDR3 has 13 amino acids. V lost 4 bases and J lost 1, with 8 bases in between. TCRdb's table, derived via immunoSEQ multiplex PCR, lists solely in-frame clones and lacks some. The sample lists a few hundred thousand clones, 80% to 95% occurring once. The genes are TRBV5-4 and TRBJ2-5, with D possibly matching TRBD2 (5 bases). This receptor was identified in a person between 18 and 59 years old who received the Ad26.COV2.S COVID-19 vaccine or a placebo. Material: peripheral blood, obtained in a trial of Ad26.COV2.S vaccine versus placebo. The CDR3 nucleotides are TGTGCCAGCAGCCCGAGGGTCCAAGAGACCCAGTACTTC. Residues: CASSPRVQETQYF.